The clone carrying this T cell receptor beta chain was observed a few times. Additional DNA sequences in this sample encode the identical CDR3. In the study's own analysis: Nucleated cell counts were estimated from reference gene primer amplification. The repertoire was sequenced with immunoSEQ multiplex PCR; TCRdb's copy has only in-frame clones and lacks some. V, J and clone size reflect that table, while D and trimming were determined from the DNA. The sample lists about 150,000 clones, about 85% seen once, with roughly 0.62% in the top ten. The germline V gene has CDR1 SGHTA and CDR2 FQGNSA. V was cut by 1 base and J by 2 bases, with 6 bases left in between. The length of the CDR3 is 14 residues. These data are taken from a study of blood T cell repertoires in COVID-19. Study context: Both acute and convalescent COVID-19 samples were obtained from the United States, Italy and Spain. T cells, B-cell-depleted T cells, or PBMCs provided the cDNA or gDNA that served as material.

Sequenced material: peripheral blood. The TCR was taken from a man aged 55 to 69 with COVID-19, enrolled during active disease. The chain uses TRBV7-2 and TRBJ1-5; D is unclear. CDR3 sequence: CASSLGSGNQPQHF. As DNA, the CDR3 is TGTGCCAGCAGCTTAGGTTCCGGCAATCAGCCCCAGCATTTT.